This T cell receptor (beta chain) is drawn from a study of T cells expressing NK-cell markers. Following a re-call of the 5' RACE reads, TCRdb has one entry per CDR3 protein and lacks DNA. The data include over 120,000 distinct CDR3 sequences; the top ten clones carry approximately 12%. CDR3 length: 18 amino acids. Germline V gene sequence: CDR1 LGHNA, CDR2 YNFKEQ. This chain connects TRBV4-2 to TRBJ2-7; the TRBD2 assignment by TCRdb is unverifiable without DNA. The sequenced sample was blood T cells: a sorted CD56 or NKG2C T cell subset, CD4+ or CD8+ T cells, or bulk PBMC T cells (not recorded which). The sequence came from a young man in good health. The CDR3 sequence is CASSQIRGLAGSDYEQYF.